One T cell receptor beta chain is described in this entry. Its cognate antigen is unknown. The sample originates from a study of T-cell reconstitution after alpha-beta-depleted transplantation in children. Preparation of the TCRbeta library was carried out with unique molecular identifiers. Each CDR3 protein gets one entry after TCRdb re-called the PCR reads with MiXCR. The sample holds under 750,000 distinct CDR3 sequences, under 30% seen once. CDR1 and CDR2 from the germline V gene are MNHEY and SVGAGI. The CDR3 totals 19 residues. V lost 0 bases, J lost 5 bases, and 7 bases stayed unmatched. The study, taken as a whole, reports: It was reported that alpha-beta T cells came from several hundred expanded graft clones (about two months after transplant).

The specimen was PBMCs, mostly from graft donor cells, collected 360 days after TCRalphabeta/CD19-depleted stem cell transplant. The chain combines TRBV6-5 with TRBJ2-2; 15 positions agree with TRBD2. This TCR came from a boy younger than two who had a stem cell transplant for acute myeloid leukemia, so the T cells may come from the graft donor. DNA of the CDR3: TGTGCCAGCAGTTACTCGCCGGGACTAGCGGGGGGATATACCGGGGAGCTGTTTTTT. This translates into CASSYSPGLAGGYTGELFF.